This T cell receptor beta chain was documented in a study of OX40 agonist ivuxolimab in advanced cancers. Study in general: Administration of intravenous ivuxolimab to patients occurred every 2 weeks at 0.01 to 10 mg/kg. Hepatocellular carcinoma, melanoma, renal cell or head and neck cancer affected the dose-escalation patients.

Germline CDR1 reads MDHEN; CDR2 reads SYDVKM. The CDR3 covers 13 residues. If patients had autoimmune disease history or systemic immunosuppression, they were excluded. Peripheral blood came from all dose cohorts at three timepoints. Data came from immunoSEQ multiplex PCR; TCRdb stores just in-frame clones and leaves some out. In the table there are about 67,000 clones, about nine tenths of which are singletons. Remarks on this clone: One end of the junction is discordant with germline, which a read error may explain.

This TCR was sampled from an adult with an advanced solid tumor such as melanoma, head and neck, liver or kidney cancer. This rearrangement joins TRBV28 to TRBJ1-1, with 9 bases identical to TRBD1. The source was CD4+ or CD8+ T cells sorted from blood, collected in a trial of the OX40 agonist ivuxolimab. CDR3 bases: TGTGCCGGCAGACAGGGGGGGCACACTGAAGCTTTCTTT. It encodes CAGRQGGHTEAFF. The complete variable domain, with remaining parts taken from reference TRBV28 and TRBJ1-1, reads DVKVTQSSRYLVKRTGEKVFLECVQDMDHENMFWYRQDPGLGLRLIYFSYDVKMKEKGDIPEGYSVSREKKERFSLILESASTNQTSMYLCAGRQGGHTEAFFGQGTRLTVV.